The following is a T cell receptor (beta chain) sequence with its context. Antigen unknown. Using immunoSEQ multiplex PCR, the repertoire was profiled, and TCRdb retains in-frame clones only, with some absent. The data contain about 22,000 clones, 85% to 95% of them singletons. This specimen comes from a study of B cell selection in AIRE deficiency. Study findings and constraints: Healthy Tconv contained about 37% of shared healthy Treg sequences; only TCRbeta sequenced. Patient Tconv cells held around 30% of Treg sequences shared by healthy donors.

Sorted regulatory T cells were CD4-positive, CD25-high and CD127-low or negative. Germline V CDR1 and CDR2: SGHRS, YFSETQ. Trimming stripped 0 bases from V and 8 bases from J, with 9 bases between. The CDR3 has 13 amino acids. The sequence came from a human donor in good health. The chain links TRBV5-1 to TRBJ2-4; TRBD1 is a possible D gene (5 bases). The sequenced sample consisted of CD4+CD25+ Tregs sorted from PBMCs. CDR3 in amino acids: CASSLGTRDIQYF. The CDR3 DNA follows: TGCGCCAGCAGCTTGGGGACAAGGGACATTCAGTACTTC.